A few counts support the clone carrying this T cell receptor beta chain. This CDR3 comprises 14 residues. CDR1 LGHDT and CDR2 YNNKEL come from the germline V gene (reference sequence). The V end lost 6 bases, the J end lost 3 bases, and 12 bases lay between the germline ends. This record belongs to a study of blood T cells in healthy people across ages. Ranging in age from roughly 6 to 90, the donors were healthy Caucasian individuals from Russia. No fewer than 7 million PBMCs went into each sample. A sample-barcoded 5' primer and a J-beta primer mix were used in a second PCR of roughly 6 to 11 cycles. Each TCR beta cDNA got a 12-nucleotide random molecular identifier. TCRdb re-analysed the 5' RACE reads in MiXCR, keeping a single row per CDR3 protein. The sample carries some 320,000 distinct CDR3 sequences, roughly a quarter recorded once.

The clonotype comes from a woman between 65 and 79 years old in good health. The source material was blood. This rearrangement joins TRBV3-1 to TRBJ2-4; D not resolved. The CDR3 DNA reads TGTGCCAGCAGTCCACTATCGGGCAAAAACATTCAGTACTTC. Its translation: CASSPLSGKNIQYF.